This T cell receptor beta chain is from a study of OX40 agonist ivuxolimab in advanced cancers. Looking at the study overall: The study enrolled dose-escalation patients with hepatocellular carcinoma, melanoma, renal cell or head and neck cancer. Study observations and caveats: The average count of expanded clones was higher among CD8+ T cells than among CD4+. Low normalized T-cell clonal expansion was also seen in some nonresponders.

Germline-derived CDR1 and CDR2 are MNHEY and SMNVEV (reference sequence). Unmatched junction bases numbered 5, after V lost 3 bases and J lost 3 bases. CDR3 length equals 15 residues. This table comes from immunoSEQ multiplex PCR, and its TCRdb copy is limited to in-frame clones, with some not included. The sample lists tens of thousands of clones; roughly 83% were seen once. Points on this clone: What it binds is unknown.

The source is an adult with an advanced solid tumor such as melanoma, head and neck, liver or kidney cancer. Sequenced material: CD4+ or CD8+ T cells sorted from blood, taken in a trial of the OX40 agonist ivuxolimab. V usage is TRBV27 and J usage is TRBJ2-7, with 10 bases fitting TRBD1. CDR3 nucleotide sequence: TGTGCCAGCAGTTTCGCGACAGGGGGCTACTACGAGCAGTACTTC. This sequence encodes CASSFATGGYYEQYF.